The 31 T cell receptor beta chains below were found in one sample sequenced in a study of blood T cell repertoires in COVID-19. The method was immunoSEQ multiplex PCR; TCRdb's version includes in-frame clones alone and lacks a portion of them. The sample records roughly 260,000 clones, 79% being singletons. The sample taken for sequencing was peripheral blood. These receptors originate from a woman in her thirties or forties with active or convalescent COVID-19.

The genes are TRBV7-9 and TRBJ1-6, with a weak D call TRBD1 (6 bases). Germline-derived CDR1 and CDR2 are SEHNR and FQNEAQ (reference sequence). The germline V and J ends were trimmed by 5 bases and 6 bases, with 11 bases remaining between them. This CDR3 region has 14 residues. The CDR3 is CASSQQGLNSPLHF. The CDR3, as DNA: TGTGCCAGCAGCCAACAGGGTCTTAATTCACCCCTCCACTTT.

The chain is built from TRBV6-5 and TRBJ2-5; 7 bases line up with TRBD1. This CDR3 region has 14 residues. V lost 4 bases and J lost 9; bases outside the gene matches: 11. Germline-derived CDR1 and CDR2 are MNHEY and SVGAGI. The CDR3: CASSLPPNQGAQYF. DNA of the CDR3: TGTGCCAGCAGTTTACCTCCCAACCAGGGGGCCCAGTACTTC.

This clone has just a few counts. This chain links TRBV28 with TRBJ2-3; 7 bases fit TRBD2. Germline CDR1 is MDHEN and CDR2 is SYDVKM. The CDR3 has 17 amino acids. With V trimmed by 4 bases and J by 0 bases, 10 bases remained unmatched. CDR3 in amino acids: CASSSPTPSGSTDTQYF. The CDR3 nucleotides read TGTGCCAGCAGTTCACCCACGCCTAGCGGTAGCACAGATACGCAGTATTTT.

This clone was counted only a few times. This chain uses TRBV3-1 (or the pseudogene TRBV3-2) with TRBJ2-6; TRBD1 agrees at 8 bases. From germline, CDR1 is LGHDT and CDR2 YNNKEL (reference sequence). The CDR3 is made up of 15 amino acids. V lost 4 bases and J lost 3; bases outside the gene matches: 2. The chain's CDR3 is CASSPTGVGANVLTF. CDR3 in DNA: TGTGCCAGCAGCCCGACAGGGGTTGGGGCCAACGTCCTGACTTTC.

This clone has a handful of counts. The chain couples TRBV10-3 to TRBJ1-1; D is possibly TRBD1 (5 bases). The CDR3 contains 11 residues. Germline V gives CDR1 ENHRY, CDR2 SYGVKD. The V gene lost 7 bases and the J gene lost 5 bases, with 8 bases spanning the gap. The CDR3 region has the DNA TGTGCCATCATGGGGGGAACTGAAGCTTTCTTT. This encodes CAIMGGTEAFF.

This chain links TRBV5-1 with TRBJ2-3, with 7 bases fitting TRBD1. CDR1 and CDR2 from the germline V gene are SGHRS and YFSETQ. J gave up 1 base and V 5 bases, and 7 bases lay outside the gene matches. The CDR3 has 15 amino acids. CDR3: CASRQGWLGTDTQYF. The CDR3 bases are TGCGCCAGCAGACAGGGGTGGTTGGGCACAGATACGCAGTATTTT.

The rearrangement links TRBV4-2 to TRBJ1-3; D remains ambiguous. Trimming shortened V by 0 bases and J by 4 bases, and 10 bases separated the two germline ends. This CDR3 spans 15 amino acids. Per the germline V gene, CDR1 is LGHNA and CDR2 is YNFKEQ. As DNA, the CDR3 is TGTGCCAGCAGCCAAGATCAGGCTGACGGAAACACCATATATTTT. This sequence encodes CASSQDQADGNTIYF.

The chain uses TRBV7-7 and TRBJ1-3; 10 nucleotides line up with TRBD1. Germline CDR1 reads SSHAT; CDR2 reads FNYEAQ (reference sequence). Trimming took 5 bases from V and 6 from J; bases not matched to a gene: 7. CDR3 length: 15 amino acids. CDR3: CASSVDRGPENTIYF. The CDR3 nucleotides read TGTGCCAGCAGCGTAGACAGGGGGCCTGAAAACACCATATATTTT.

DNA for the CDR3: TGTGCCAGCAGCCCCGCGGAGGGGGCTTGGTATGGCTACACCTTC. Protein: CASSPAEGAWYGYTF. The chain links TRBV5-4 to TRBJ1-2; 7 bases are a match to TRBD1. The germline V gene encodes CDR1 SGHNT and CDR2 YYREEE (reference sequence). The CDR3 is made up of 15 amino acids. Trimming took 4 bases from V and 5 from J; bases not matched to a gene: 11.

This clone has only one observation. The chain carries TRBV14 and TRBJ2-5, with D hard to call. V was trimmed by 3 bases and J by 5 bases, leaving 7 bases between them. Per germline, CDR1 SGHDN and CDR2 FVKESK. This CDR3 has 12 residues. CDR3 loop: CASSQAWETQYF. Here the CDR3 DNA reads TGTGCCAGCAGCCAGGCCTGGGAGACCCAGTACTTC.

CDR3 DNA: TGTGCCAGCAGCTCCGGGACAGGGAACTACGAGCAGTACTTC. Amino acid sequence: CASSSGTGNYEQYF. This rearrangement joins TRBV5-6 to TRBJ2-7, with TRBD1 matching 9 bases. Looked up from germline, CDR1 is SGHDT and CDR2 is YYEEEE. This CDR3 is built from 14 residues. V was pared by 3 bases and J by 3 bases, with 4 bases of the junction left unmatched.

This clone has only one observation. The chain joins TRBV6-4 to TRBJ1-5; D is ambiguous. The CDR3 totals 14 residues. V was trimmed by 2 bases and J by 4 bases, leaving 9 bases between them. Germline CDR1 is MRHNA and CDR2 is SNTAGT. The CDR3 region is CASSDEQLNQPQHF. The CDR3 region has the DNA TGTGCCAGCAGTGACGAACAGTTAAATCAGCCCCAGCATTTT.

The J gene is TRBJ2-7, the V gene TRBV28, with TRBD1 matching over 7 bases. This CDR3 is 14 amino acids long. J lost 0 bases, V lost 6 bases, and 5 bases had no gene match. CDR1 MDHEN and CDR2 SYDVKM come from the germline V gene. The CDR3 nucleotides are TGTGCCAGCAGGAAAACAGGGGCCTCCTACGAGCAGTACTTC. Its translation is CASRKTGASYEQYF. The whole variable domain, filled in from reference TRBV28 and TRBJ2-7, reads DVKVTQSSRYLVKRTGEKVFLECVQDMDHENMFWYRQDPGLGLRLIYFSYDVKMKEKGDIPEGYSVSREKKERFSLILESASTNQTSMYLCASRKTGASYEQYFGPGTRLTVT.

This chain uses TRBV19 with TRBJ2-3; D is undetermined. The germline gives CDR1 LNHDA, CDR2 SQIVND (reference sequence). V lost 6 bases and J 2 bases, leaving 15 bases between the germline ends. There are 15 residues in the CDR3. CDR3 sequence: CASRARITLTDTQYF. The CDR3 nucleotides are TGTGCCAGTAGAGCCAGGATAACTCTCACAGATACGCAGTATTTT.

The chain joins TRBV29-1 to TRBJ2-4; D not resolved. The germline CDR1 and CDR2 sequences are SQVTM and ANQGSEA. Trimming took 4 bases from V and 10 from J, leaving 8 bases between them. The length of the CDR3 is 10 residues. The CDR3 reads CSVGSGIQYF. The CDR3 DNA is TGCAGCGTTGGGAGTGGAATTCAGTACTTC.

CDR3 nucleotide sequence: TGTGCCAGTAGTTCCCGGGGTAGCACCGCGCAGTACTTC. Translated, it gives CASSSRGSTAQYF. The V gene is TRBV19, the J gene TRBJ2-7; perhaps TRBD2 as D (5 bases). Germline-derived CDR1 and CDR2 are LNHDA and SQIVND (reference sequence). V gave up 5 bases and J gave up 9 bases, with 17 bases separating them. The CDR3 spans 13 residues.

The chain uses TRBV6-4 and TRBJ1-1; D perhaps matches TRBD1 (6 bases). Trimming took off 5 bases at V and 3 bases at J, with 19 bases between the two ends. This CDR3 contains 16 residues. Germline V lookup: CDR1 MRHNA, CDR2 SNTAGT. The CDR3 protein is CASSQMAGAKDTEAFF. In DNA, the CDR3 is TGTGCCAGCAGTCAGATGGCAGGGGCGAAGGACACTGAAGCTTTCTTT.

A remark on this clone: This same CDR3 is encoded by further DNA sequences in the sample. This chain uses TRBV12-3 or TRBV12-4 with TRBJ2-7; no clear D. The CDR3 length is 11 residues. Deletions cut 6 bases from V and 2 bases from J, with 5 bases between. CDR3 sequence (DNA): TGTGCCAGCAGCCTAACCTACGAGCAGTACTTC. Translation: CASSLTYEQYF.

The V call is TRBV7-3, the J call TRBJ1-2, with D perhaps TRBD1 (5 bases). Germline-derived CDR1 and CDR2 are SGHTA and FQGTGA. Deletions cut 6 bases from V and 6 bases from J, with 14 bases between. The length of the CDR3 is 13 residues. The CDR3 here is CASRFAGFDGYTF. The CDR3 bases are TGTGCCAGCAGGTTCGCAGGGTTTGATGGCTACACCTTC. The full variable domain, with the rest looked up from reference TRBV7-3 and TRBJ1-2, is GAGVSQTPSNKVTEKGKYVELRCDPISGHTALYWYRQSLGQGPEFLIYFQGTGAADDSGLPNDRFFAVRPEGSVSTLKIQRTERGDSAVYLCASRFAGFDGYTFGSGTRLTVV.

V is TRBV28 and J is TRBJ1-5, with D maybe TRBD1 (6 bases). From germline, CDR1 is MDHEN and CDR2 SYDVKM. This CDR3 is built from 13 residues. V dropped 3 bases and J dropped 6 bases, with 9 bases sitting between them. This chain's CDR3 is CASSFGRGQPQHF. The CDR3 nucleotides read TGTGCCAGCAGTTTCGGCAGGGGTCAGCCCCAGCATTTT.

The chain carries TRBV6-5 and TRBJ2-5; weak D call: TRBD2 (5 bases). The CDR3 is 13 amino acids. Germline CDR1 is MNHEY and CDR2 is SVGAGI. Trimming stripped 8 bases from V and 5 bases from J, with 15 bases between. In DNA form, the CDR3 reads TGTGCCAGCGACGTCTACCCGGGGGAGACCCAGTACTTC. Translating gives CASDVYPGETQYF.

This clone came up a few times. The sample contains more than one DNA sequence encoding this CDR3. This chain joins TRBV29-1 and TRBJ1-2; D is perhaps TRBD1 (6 bases). CDR1 is SQVTM and CDR2 is ANQGSEA in the germline V gene. This CDR3 is 14 amino acids long. V was shortened by 0 bases and J by 6 bases, with 14 bases between the two germline ends. The CDR3 protein is CSVEDRGRGDGYTF. CDR3 bases: TGCAGCGTTGAAGATCGAGGCAGGGGAGATGGCTACACCTTC.

The chain has TRBV28 and TRBJ1-2; D is unresolved. The CDR3 length is 13 residues. V was cut by 8 bases and J by 3 bases, with 13 bases left in between. Germline V gene data show CDR1 as MDHEN and CDR2 as SYDVKM. The DNA for the CDR3 is TGTGCCAGCTTCGGTCACCCCTACTATGGCTACACCTTC. This encodes CASFGHPYYGYTF.

The sample holds a few counts of this clone. The J gene is TRBJ2-7, the V gene TRBV29-1; no clear D. Germline-derived CDR1 and CDR2 are SQVTM and ANQGSEA. The CDR3 contains 11 residues. Trimming shortened V by 0 bases and J by 7 bases, and 7 bases separated the two germline ends. The CDR3 nucleotides are TGCAGCGTTGAAGATCCCATTGAGCAGTACTTC. It is translated as CSVEDPIEQYF.

This clone was observed at least ten times. The rearrangement links TRBV6-2 or TRBV6-3 to TRBJ1-2; D unresolved. Looked up from germline, CDR1 is MNHEY and CDR2 is SVGEGT. Trimming removed 4 bases at V and 2 bases at J, with 8 bases between. The CDR3 is made up of 13 amino acids. CDR3 residues: CASSSKENYGYTF. As DNA, the CDR3 is TGTGCCAGCAGTTCAAAGGAGAACTATGGCTACACCTTC.

The V and J genes are TRBV18 and TRBJ2-2; 9 bases are shared with TRBD1. CDR1 is KGHSH and CDR2 is LQKENI in the germline V gene. With V trimmed by 0 bases and J by 9 bases, 5 bases remained unmatched. CDR3 length: 15 residues. This CDR3 is CASSPPQGQGRELFF. Written as DNA, the CDR3 is TGTGCCAGCTCACCACCGCAGGGACAGGGAAGGGAGCTGTTTTTT. Looking up the rest from reference TRBV18 and TRBJ2-2 gives the full variable domain: NAGVMQNPRHLVRRRGQEARLRCSPMKGHSHVYWYRQLPEEGLKFMVYLQKENIIDESGMPKERFSAEFPKEGPSILRIQQVVRGDSAAYFCASSPPQGQGRELFFGEGSRLTVL.

This clone was picked up one time. The chain combines TRBV7-9 with TRBJ1-1; tentative D call: TRBD1 (5 bases). Germline CDR1 and CDR2: SEHNR and FQNEAQ (reference sequence). V dropped 1 base and J dropped 3 bases, with 18 bases sitting between them. The CDR3 runs to 17 residues. CDR3 nucleotides: TGTGCCAGCAGCTTAGGTCAGGGAGGCGGTTTAGACACTGAAGCTTTCTTT. This sequence encodes CASSLGQGGGLDTEAFF.

The rearrangement links TRBV18 to TRBJ2-5, with TRBD1 as a possible D gene (6 bases). The V gene's germline CDR1 is KGHSH and CDR2 LQKENI. The CDR3 runs to 14 residues. V gave up 6 bases and J gave up 0 bases, with 11 bases separating them. CDR3 in DNA: TGTGCCAGCTCGCTGAGGGGGTACCAAGAGACCCAGTACTTC. This sequence encodes CASSLRGYQETQYF.

This rearrangement joins TRBV6-6 to TRBJ2-3, with 9 bases that match TRBD2. In germline, CDR1 is MNHNY, CDR2 SVGAGI (reference sequence). Trimming removed 1 base from V and 5 bases from J; junction bases left unmatched: 7. This CDR3 comprises 16 residues. CDR3 amino acids: CASSYLAGGRVDTQYF. The CDR3 DNA is TGTGCCAGCAGTTACTTGGCGGGGGGGCGGGTAGATACGCAGTATTTT.

The genes are TRBV5-1 and TRBJ2-3; unclear D gene. V lost 0 bases to trimming and J lost 2 bases, with 7 bases between them. CDR3 length equals 14 residues. CDR1 is SGHRS and CDR2 is YFSETQ in the germline V gene. The DNA for the CDR3 is TGCGCCAGCAGCTTGGAAAAACACACAGATACGCAGTATTTT. As protein: CASSLEKHTDTQYF.

This clone was found a few times. The rearrangement links TRBV7-9 to TRBJ2-2; tentatively, D is TRBD2 (5 bases). The CDR3 sequence is 14 residues long. V lost 8 bases, J lost 6 bases, and 16 bases lay in between. Germline V gene data show CDR1 as SEHNR and CDR2 as FQNEAQ (reference sequence). This CDR3 reads CASGLLDPAGELFF. In DNA, the CDR3 is TGTGCCAGCGGACTCCTAGACCCGGCCGGGGAGCTGTTTTTT.